This T cell receptor (beta chain) derives from a study of cytotoxic CD8 clonotypes in ibrutinib-treated CLL. Study outcomes and limitations: Among the clonotypes, public ones were uncommon and contracted or held stable on treatment.

There are 13 residues in the CDR3. From germline, CDR1 is MNHNY and CDR2 SVGAGI (reference sequence). V lost 0 bases and J 5 bases, leaving 7 bases between the germline ends. The data were produced by immunoSEQ multiplex PCR, yet TCRdb's version contains in-frame clones alone and is incomplete. The sample includes 20,000 to 25,000 clones, around 70% of them seen just once. In regard to this clone: What it binds is unknown.

The origin of this receptor is a human donor with chronic lymphocytic leukemia. The material was PBMCs, obtained before ibrutinib treatment. J is TRBJ2-5 and V is TRBV6-6, with no clear D. This CDR3 reads CASSYSTRETQYF. CDR3 nucleotide sequence: TGTGCCAGCAGTTACTCGACGAGGGAGACCCAGTACTTC.